The 9 T cell receptor beta chains listed next were all sequenced from one sample in a study of blood T cell repertoires in COVID-19. Profiled with immunoSEQ multiplex PCR; TCRdb holds only in-frame clones, not every one. The sample has 97,000 or so clones, approximately 92% seen once. Sequenced sample: peripheral blood. The receptors were sampled from a young man with acute or convalescent COVID-19.

The chain has TRBV6-5 and TRBJ1-1, with a tentative D call TRBD1 (6 bases). V was pared by 5 bases and J by 0 bases, with 10 bases between. CDR3 size: 14 residues. Germline V CDR1 and CDR2: MNHEY, SVGAGI. CDR3 DNA sequence: TGTGCCAGCAGTCCGCGGACAGTGAACACTGAAGCTTTCTTT. Translated, it gives CASSPRTVNTEAFF.

The chain joins TRBV6-6 to TRBJ1-2, with TRBD1 identical over 10 bases. The CDR3 covers 14 residues. Germline values: CDR1 MNHNY, CDR2 SVGAGI (reference sequence). With 1 base clipped from V and 7 bases from J, the junction kept 3 bases outside the gene matches. CDR3 sequence: CASSYLTGGSGYTF. The CDR3 DNA reads TGTGCCAGCAGTTACTTGACAGGGGGCAGTGGCTACACCTTC.

The chain employs TRBV24-1 and TRBJ2-1; maybe TRBD2 (6 bases). CDR1 KGHDR and CDR2 SFDVKD come from the germline V gene. Trimming left V 6 bases short and J 3 bases short, with 17 bases between. This CDR3 region has 16 residues. CDR3 in DNA: TGTGCCACCAGTTCGACGAGACTAGGGTTCTACAATGAGCAGTTCTTC. Its translation is CATSSTRLGFYNEQFF.

This clone appeared a few times. The chain has TRBV19 and TRBJ1-6, with D perhaps TRBD1 (5 bases). Trimming took 5 bases from V and 13 from J, leaving 18 bases between them. CDR1 LNHDA and CDR2 SQIVND come from the germline V gene (reference sequence). The CDR3 is made up of 14 amino acids. The CDR3 loop is CASSVGPSLWPLHF. In DNA form, the CDR3 reads TGTGCCAGTAGTGTGGGGCCTTCCCTCTGGCCCCTCCACTTT.

V is TRBV4-2 and J is TRBJ2-5; possible D gene TRBD1, 6 bases. The ends were cut back, 6 bases at V and 2 bases at J, with 13 bases in the middle. Germline CDR1 is LGHNA and CDR2 is YNFKEQ. There are 14 residues in the CDR3. The CDR3 nucleotides are TGTGCCAGCAGAATGGGACAAGCACAAGAGACCCAGTACTTC. This sequence encodes CASRMGQAQETQYF.

The chain joins TRBV5-1 to TRBJ1-5; D remains ambiguous. In germline, CDR1 is SGHRS, CDR2 YFSETQ. This CDR3 comprises 14 residues. Trimming took off 0 bases at V and 5 bases at J, with 9 bases between the two ends. The CDR3 here is CASSLGGEDQPQHF. In DNA form, the CDR3 reads TGCGCCAGCAGCTTGGGTGGAGAGGATCAGCCCCAGCATTTT. The full variable domain, completed using reference TRBV5-1 and TRBJ1-5, is KAGVTQTPRYLIKTRGQQVTLSCSPISGHRSVSWYQQTPGQGLQFLFEYFSETQRNKGNFPGRFSGRQFSNSRSEMNVSTLELGDSALYLCASSLGGEDQPQHFGDGTRLSIL.

The chain carries TRBV5-1 and TRBJ2-2, with 7 bases identical to TRBD2. V gave up 4 bases and J gave up 6 bases; unmatched junction bases: 6. The germline V gene encodes CDR1 SGHRS and CDR2 YFSETQ. The CDR3 is 14 amino acids. The CDR3 protein is CASSGGSEAGELFF. CDR3 sequence (DNA): TGCGCCAGCAGCGGCGGGAGCGAGGCCGGGGAGCTGTTTTTT.

The table lists this clone with a count of one. V is TRBV30 and J is TRBJ1-5, with D perhaps matching TRBD1 (6 bases). Germline-derived CDR1 and CDR2 are GTSNPN and SVGIG (reference sequence). The CDR3 covers 16 residues. Trimming removed 1 base at V and 0 bases at J, with 13 bases between. The CDR3 loop is CAWSGGGGSSNQPQHF. The CDR3 coding sequence is TGTGCCTGGAGTGGGGGCGGGGGCTCTAGCAATCAGCCCCAGCATTTT.

This sequence joins TRBV7-9 and TRBJ2-1; possibly TRBD1 for D (6 bases). Trimming took off 5 bases at V and 2 bases at J, with 13 bases between the two ends. This CDR3 region has 15 residues. Germline values: CDR1 SEHNR, CDR2 FQNEAQ (reference sequence). Written as DNA, the CDR3 is TGTGCCAGCAGCCCCAGGGGCTTACCCTACAATGAGCAGTTCTTC. Residues: CASSPRGLPYNEQFF. Using reference TRBV7-9 and TRBJ2-1 for the parts outside the CDR3, the full variable domain is DTGVSQNPRHKITKRGQNVTFRCDPISEHNRLYWYRQTLGQGPEFLTYFQNEAQLEKSRLLSDRFSAERPKGSFSTLEIQRTEQGDSAMYLCASSPRGLPYNEQFFGPGTRLTVL.